Shown below are 23 T cell receptor beta chains from a single sample sequenced in a study of CD8+ T cells in alopecia areata (dated by TCRdb to 2016 to 2019). The receptor library was made with the immunoSEQ multiplex PCR assay. RNA was extracted from all samples and reverse transcribed into cDNA, which served as template for TCR sequencing. In its TCRdb copy, this immuneACCESS table keeps in-frame sequences only and misses some clones. Where compared with another copy, unresolved V genes explain less than half of these, and the others have no known cause. The sample table records roughly 200,000 clones; about 55% of these occur just once. Roughly a tenth of the sample goes to the ten largest clones. The sample's time point, from its label and the paper: about 5 months on oral tofacitinib. In light of the paper, this sample's treatment or condition label describes: oral pan-JAK inhibitor, 5-10 mg twice daily.

The sequences come from CD8+ T cells sorted from blood, collected at week 24, from a patient treated with tofacitinib. The origin of the receptors is a human donor with alopecia areata.

The chain joins TRBV30 to TRBJ2-5; weak D call: TRBD1 (5 bases). Between the trimmed V and J ends, which lost 2 bases and 2 bases, there was a span of 12 bases. Germline loops: CDR1 GTSNPN, CDR2 SVGIG (reference sequence). There are 14 residues in the CDR3. The CDR3 is CAWSMGTGQETQYF. The CDR3 DNA is TGTGCCTGGAGTATGGGCACAGGACAAGAGACCCAGTACTTC.

Only a few counts were recorded for this clone. V is TRBV10-3 and J is TRBJ2-7; 9 nucleotides line up with TRBD1. Germline V gene sequence: CDR1 ENHRY, CDR2 SYGVKD. The CDR3 runs to 16 residues. Trimming took 0 bases from V and 0 from J; bases not matched to a gene: 3. CDR3 in DNA: TGTGCCATCAGTGAGTCGACAGGGGGATCCTCCTACGAGCAGTACTTC. Translating it yields CAISESTGGSSYEQYF.

The gene calls are TRBV29-1 and TRBJ2-7; no reliable D call. Looked up from germline, CDR1 is SQVTM and CDR2 is ANQGSEA. The CDR3 has 16 amino acids. V was pared by 0 bases and J by 6 bases, with 21 bases between. The CDR3 is CSVEDPIQPGIGEQYF. CDR3 DNA sequence: TGCAGCGTTGAAGACCCTATTCAACCAGGAATCGGCGAGCAGTACTTC.

V is TRBV4-3 and J is TRBJ1-2; 11 bases are shared with TRBD1. V gave up 4 bases and J gave up 4 bases; unmatched junction bases: 20. Germline loops: CDR1 LGHNA, CDR2 YSLEER. CDR3 length: 20 amino acids. The chain's CDR3 is CASSRTFGQGAPVSPYGYTF. The DNA for the CDR3 is TGCGCCAGCAGCCGAACCTTTGGACAGGGGGCTCCGGTAAGCCCCTATGGCTACACCTTC.

The chain joins TRBV30 to TRBJ2-3; no clear D. The V and J ends lost 2 bases and 5 bases respectively, with 11 bases between them. This CDR3 spans 13 amino acids. The germline CDR1 and CDR2 sequences are GTSNPN and SVGIG (reference sequence). The DNA of the CDR3 is TGTGCCTGGAGTACCGATGGGTTAGATACGCAGTATTTT. This encodes CAWSTDGLDTQYF. The complete variable domain, with remaining parts taken from reference TRBV30 and TRBJ2-3, reads SQTIHQWPATLVQPVGSPLSLECTVEGTSNPNLYWYRQAAGRGLQLLFYSVGIGQISSEVPQNLSASRPQDRQFILSSKKLLLSDSGFYLCAWSTDGLDTQYFGPGTRLTVL.

This clone was counted a few times. This rearrangement joins TRBV29-1 to TRBJ2-7; 7 bases are shared with TRBD2. After removal of 2 bases from V and 5 bases from J, the junction contained 3 bases not matched to a gene. CDR1 is SQVTM and CDR2 is ANQGSEA in the germline V gene. The CDR3 spans 12 residues. This CDR3 is CSVELGGDEQYF. CDR3 coding DNA: TGCAGCGTTGAATTGGGAGGGGACGAGCAGTACTTC.

The rearrangement joins TRBV9 to TRBJ1-2, with D perhaps matching TRBD1 (6 bases). The length of the CDR3 is 16 residues. Germline lookup yields CDR1 SGDLS and CDR2 YYNGEE. V gave up 1 base and J gave up 3 bases, with 16 bases separating them. The CDR3 is CASSVNRAGGYYGYTF. CDR3 DNA: TGTGCCAGCAGCGTAAACAGGGCCGGGGGCTACTATGGCTACACCTTC. Filled out from reference TRBV9 and TRBJ1-2, the complete variable domain reads DSGVTQTPKHLITATGQRVTLRCSPRSGDLSVYWYQQSLDQGLQFLIQYYNGEERAKGNILERFSAQQFPDLHSELNLSSLELGDSALYFCASSVNRAGGYYGYTFGSGTRLTVV.

The V gene is TRBV30, the J gene TRBJ1-5, with 9 bases identical to TRBD1. The CDR3 covers 14 residues. The germline gives CDR1 GTSNPN, CDR2 SVGIG (reference sequence). After removal of 3 bases from V and 6 bases from J, the junction contained 6 bases not matched to a gene. The CDR3 sequence: CAWSTGGAVQPQHF. Written as DNA, the CDR3 is TGTGCCTGGAGCACAGGGGGCGCCGTTCAGCCCCAGCATTTT.

This clone has only a few counts. The rearrangement uses TRBV29-1 and TRBJ2-7; D gene unclear. V lost 6 bases and J 3 bases, leaving 9 bases between the germline ends. The CDR3 has 11 amino acids. Germline assignment: CDR1 SQVTM and CDR2 ANQGSEA. The CDR3 nucleotides read TGCAGCGTGAGAAAAGACTACGAGCAGTACTTC. It yields the protein CSVRKDYEQYF.

The chain links TRBV30 to TRBJ2-7; 9 positions match TRBD1. Per germline, CDR1 GTSNPN and CDR2 SVGIG (reference sequence). The V gene end was trimmed by 5 bases and the J gene end by 6 bases; junction bases not matched to a gene: 8. CDR3 length: 13 amino acids. CDR3 bases: TGTGCCTGGGCTGGGACAGGGAGAGGCGAGCAGTACTTC. Protein: CAWAGTGRGEQYF.

This chain uses TRBV18 with TRBJ2-1, with 9 bases identical to TRBD1. CDR1 and CDR2 (germline): KGHSH, LQKENI. Germline trimming cut 4 bases from V and 8 bases from J; bases unmatched to any gene: 9. CDR3 length equals 15 residues. The CDR3 region is CASSHPGQGTYEQFF. CDR3 in DNA: TGTGCCAGCTCACACCCGGGACAGGGAACCTATGAGCAGTTCTTC. The full variable domain, rest sourced from reference TRBV18 and TRBJ2-1, is NAGVMQNPRHLVRRRGQEARLRCSPMKGHSHVYWYRQLPEEGLKFMVYLQKENIIDESGMPKERFSAEFPKEGPSILRIQQVVRGDSAAYFCASSHPGQGTYEQFFGPGTRLTVL.

V gene TRBV5-6 combines with J gene TRBJ1-1; 8 bases match TRBD1. This CDR3 region has 15 residues. With 0 bases clipped from V and 6 bases from J, the junction kept 7 bases outside the gene matches. In germline, CDR1 is SGHDT, CDR2 YYEEEE. The CDR3 spells CASSLGADRASEAFF. The CDR3 region has the DNA TGTGCCAGCAGCTTGGGCGCGGACAGGGCATCTGAAGCTTTCTTT.

J is TRBJ2-7 and V is TRBV28; 10 bases are a match to TRBD2. V shed 6 bases, J shed 3 bases, and the junction held 2 bases outside the gene matches. The CDR3 contains 13 residues. The germline V gene has CDR1 MDHEN and CDR2 SYDVKM. CDR3 sequence reads: CASRGTSVYEQYF. Written as DNA, the CDR3 is TGTGCCAGCAGGGGGACTAGCGTCTACGAGCAGTACTTC.

With respect to this clone: A far larger clone is just one base off, so this is likely a read error. The CDR3 DNA sequence: TGTGCCAGCGGGGACTCGGGGGGGGTCGATGGCTACACCTTC. Its translation: CASGDSGGVDGYTF. This rearrangement joins TRBV27 to TRBJ1-2, with D possibly being TRBD1 (5 bases). Germline CDR1 MNHEY, CDR2 SMNVEV (reference sequence). Trimming stripped 8 bases from V and 6 bases from J, with 19 bases between. This CDR3 spans 14 amino acids.

The chain uses TRBV13 and TRBJ2-1; D possibly matches TRBD1 or TRBD2 (6 bases each). CDR1 and CDR2 (germline): PRHDT, FYEKMQ (reference sequence). The length of the CDR3 is 12 residues. The ends were cut back, 5 bases at V and 10 bases at J, with 12 bases in the middle. This chain's CDR3 is CASSALGGEQFF. The CDR3 region has the DNA TGTGCCAGCAGCGCTCTAGGGGGGGAGCAGTTCTTC.

The chain combines TRBV29-1 with TRBJ2-7, with TRBD1 matching 8 bases. The V gene end was trimmed by 3 bases and the J gene end by 3 bases; junction bases not matched to a gene: 4. Germline lookup yields CDR1 SQVTM and CDR2 ANQGSEA. The length of the CDR3 is 13 residues. CDR3 coding DNA: TGCAGCGTTGAGCCAGGGGGCAACTACGAGCAGTACTTC. Protein sequence: CSVEPGGNYEQYF.

The chain joins TRBV29-1 to TRBJ2-3; D is perhaps TRBD1 or TRBD2 (6 bases each). V was clipped by 7 bases and J by 0 bases, with 17 bases between them. CDR1 and CDR2 (germline): SQVTM, ANQGSEA. CDR3 length: 15 amino acids. The CDR3, as DNA: TGCAGCGACCGGAGGGGGGCGGGGAGCACAGATACGCAGTATTTT. It encodes CSDRRGAGSTDTQYF.

The chain carries TRBV19 and TRBJ2-2; no clear D gene. V lost 4 bases and J 4 bases, leaving 10 bases between the germline ends. The CDR3 is made up of 14 amino acids. Germline assignment: CDR1 LNHDA and CDR2 SQIVND (reference sequence). Written as DNA, the CDR3 is TGTGCCAGTAGTAGAACACGGCGCACCGGGGAGCTGTTTTTT. Protein: CASSRTRRTGELFF.

V and J are TRBV14 and TRBJ2-5; unclear D gene. The germline V gene has CDR1 SGHDN and CDR2 FVKESK. V was trimmed by 4 bases and J by 1 base, leaving 10 bases between them. The CDR3 contains 14 residues. The CDR3 sequence: CASSLPGVQETQYF. CDR3 DNA sequence: TGTGCCAGCAGCCTCCCCGGAGTCCAAGAGACCCAGTACTTC. The full variable domain, rest sourced from reference TRBV14 and TRBJ2-5, is EAGVTQFPSHSVIEKGQTVTLRCDPISGHDNLYWYRRVMGKEIKFLLHFVKESKQDESGMPNNRFLAERTGGTYSTLKVQPAELEDSGVYFCASSLPGVQETQYFGPGTRLLVL.

The table lists this clone with a few counts. This chain connects TRBV9 to TRBJ2-3; TRBD2 is a possible D gene (6 bases). V shed 0 bases and J shed 1 base, with 9 bases lying between them. The germline V gene encodes CDR1 SGDLS and CDR2 YYNGEE. The CDR3 extends over 15 amino acids. The CDR3 sequence is CASSVGGGGTDTQYF. As DNA, the CDR3 is TGTGCCAGCAGCGTAGGGGGAGGAGGCACAGATACGCAGTATTTT.

This rearrangement joins TRBV4-3 to TRBJ2-5; D gene uncertain. The CDR3 loop spans 16 amino acids. V was cut by 1 base and J by 0 bases, with 12 bases left in between. Per the germline V gene, CDR1 is LGHNA and CDR2 is YSLEER. The CDR3, as DNA: TGCGCCAGCAGCCAAGGGTCAGTCGGGTACCAAGAGACCCAGTACTTC. Encoded protein: CASSQGSVGYQETQYF.

A remark on this clone: Other nucleotide sequences in the sample specify the same CDR3. The rearrangement uses TRBV30 and TRBJ2-2; D uncertain. Germline values: CDR1 GTSNPN, CDR2 SVGIG (reference sequence). The CDR3 is made up of 12 amino acids. Trimming removed 3 bases from V and 7 bases from J, with 9 bases in between. The CDR3 bases are TGTGCCTGGAGCGTAGGAAGCGGGGAGCTGTTTTTT. Residues: CAWSVGSGELFF. The whole variable domain, remainder taken from reference TRBV30 and TRBJ2-2, is SQTIHQWPATLVQPVGSPLSLECTVEGTSNPNLYWYRQAAGRGLQLLFYSVGIGQISSEVPQNLSASRPQDRQFILSSKKLLLSDSGFYLCAWSVGSGELFFGEGSRLTVL.

This clone was seen a few times. The J gene is TRBJ2-1, the V gene TRBV29-1; D is ambiguous. CDR1 and CDR2 (germline): SQVTM, ANQGSEA. The V end lost 5 bases, the J end lost 0 bases, and 11 bases lay between the germline ends. The CDR3 runs to 14 residues. Here the CDR3 DNA reads TGCAGCGTTCGGACCGAAAGCTCCTACAATGAGCAGTTCTTC. It specifies CSVRTESSYNEQFF.